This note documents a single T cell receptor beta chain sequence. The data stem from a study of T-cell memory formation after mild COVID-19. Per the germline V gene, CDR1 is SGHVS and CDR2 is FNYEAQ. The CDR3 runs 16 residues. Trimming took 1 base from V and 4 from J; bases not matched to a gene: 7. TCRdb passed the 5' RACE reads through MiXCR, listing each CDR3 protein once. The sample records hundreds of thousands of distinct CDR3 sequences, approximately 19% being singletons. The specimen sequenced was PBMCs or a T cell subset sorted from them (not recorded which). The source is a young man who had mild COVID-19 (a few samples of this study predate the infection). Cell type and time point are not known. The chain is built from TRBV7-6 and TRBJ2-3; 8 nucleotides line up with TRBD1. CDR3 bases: TGTGCCAGCAGCTTAGGGGCAGGGGGCGCGTCAGATACGCAGTATTTT. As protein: CASSLGAGGASDTQYF. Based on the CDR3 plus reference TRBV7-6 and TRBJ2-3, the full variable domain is GAGVSQSPRYKVTKRGQDVALRCDPISGHVSLYWYRQALGQGPEFLTYFNYEAQQDKSGLPNDRFSAERPEGSISTLTIQRTEQRDSAMYRCASSLGAGGASDTQYFGPGTRLTVL.